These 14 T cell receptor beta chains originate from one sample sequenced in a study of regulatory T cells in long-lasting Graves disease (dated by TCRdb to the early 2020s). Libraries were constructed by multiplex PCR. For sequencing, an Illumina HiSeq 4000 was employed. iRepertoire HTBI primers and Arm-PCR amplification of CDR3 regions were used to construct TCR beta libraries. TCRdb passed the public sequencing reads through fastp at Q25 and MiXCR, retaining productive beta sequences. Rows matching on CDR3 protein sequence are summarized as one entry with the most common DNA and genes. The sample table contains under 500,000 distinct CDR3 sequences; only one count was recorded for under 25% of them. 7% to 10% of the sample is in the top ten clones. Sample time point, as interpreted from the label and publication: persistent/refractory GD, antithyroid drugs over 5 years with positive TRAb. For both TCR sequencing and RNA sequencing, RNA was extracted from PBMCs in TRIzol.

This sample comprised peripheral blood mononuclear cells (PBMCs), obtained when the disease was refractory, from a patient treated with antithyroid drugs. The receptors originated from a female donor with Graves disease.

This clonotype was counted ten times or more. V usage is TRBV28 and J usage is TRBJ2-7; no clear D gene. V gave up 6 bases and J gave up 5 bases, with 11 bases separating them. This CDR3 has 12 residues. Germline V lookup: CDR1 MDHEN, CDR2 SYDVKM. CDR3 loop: CASSPGSDEQYF. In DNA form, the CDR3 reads TGTGCCAGCAGCCCTGGATCCGACGAGCAGTACTTC.

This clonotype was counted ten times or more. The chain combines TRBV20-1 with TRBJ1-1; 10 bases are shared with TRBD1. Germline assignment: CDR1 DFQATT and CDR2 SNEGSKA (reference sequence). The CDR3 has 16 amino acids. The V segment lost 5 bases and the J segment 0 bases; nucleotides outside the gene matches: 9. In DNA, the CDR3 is TGCAGTGCTCGGGACAGGGGAAAATTCATGAACACTGAAGCTTTCTTT. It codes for CSARDRGKFMNTEAFF.

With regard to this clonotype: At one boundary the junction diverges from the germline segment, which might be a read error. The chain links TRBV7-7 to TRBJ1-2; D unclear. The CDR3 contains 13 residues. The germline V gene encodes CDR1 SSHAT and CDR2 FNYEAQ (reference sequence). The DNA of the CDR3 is TGTGCTAGCAGCGAAAAGCCCCTGCGAGGCTACACCTTC. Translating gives CASSEKPLRGYTF.

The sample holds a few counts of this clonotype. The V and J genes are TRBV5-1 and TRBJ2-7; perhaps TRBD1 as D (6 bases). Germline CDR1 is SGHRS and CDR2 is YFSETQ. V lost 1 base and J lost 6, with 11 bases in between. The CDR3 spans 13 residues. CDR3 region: CASSLRQATEQYF. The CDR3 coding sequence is TGCGCCAGCAGCTTGAGACAGGCGACCGAGCAGTACTTC.

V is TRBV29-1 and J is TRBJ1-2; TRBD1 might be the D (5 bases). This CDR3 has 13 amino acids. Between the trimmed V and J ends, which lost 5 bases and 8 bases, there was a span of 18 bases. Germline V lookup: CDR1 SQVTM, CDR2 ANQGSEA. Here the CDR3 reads CSVSSFGGAGYTF. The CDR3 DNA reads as TGCAGCGTTTCTTCCTTCGGGGGAGCGGGCTACACCTTC.

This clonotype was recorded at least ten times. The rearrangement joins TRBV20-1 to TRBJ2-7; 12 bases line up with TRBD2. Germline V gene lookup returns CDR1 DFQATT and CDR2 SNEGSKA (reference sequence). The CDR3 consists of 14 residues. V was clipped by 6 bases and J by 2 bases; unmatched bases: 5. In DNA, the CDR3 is TGCAGTGCATGGACTAGCGGGGCCACCTACGAGCAGTACTTC. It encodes CSAWTSGATYEQYF.

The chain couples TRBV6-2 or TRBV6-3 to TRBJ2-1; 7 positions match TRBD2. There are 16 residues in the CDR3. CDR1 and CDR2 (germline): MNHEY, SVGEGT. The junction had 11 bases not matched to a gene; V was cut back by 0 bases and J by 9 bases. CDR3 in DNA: TGTGCCAGCAGTTACTCTCCAGCGGGGACTTTTGGTGAGCAGTTCTTC. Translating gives CASSYSPAGTFGEQFF.

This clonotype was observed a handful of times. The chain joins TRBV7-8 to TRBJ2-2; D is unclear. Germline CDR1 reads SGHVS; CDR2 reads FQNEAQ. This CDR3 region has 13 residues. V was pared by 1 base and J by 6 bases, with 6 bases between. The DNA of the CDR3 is TGTGCCAGCAGCTTAGAGTCTGCCGGGGAGCTGTTTTTT. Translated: CASSLESAGELFF. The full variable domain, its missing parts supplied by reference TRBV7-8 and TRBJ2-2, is GAGVSQSPRYKVAKRGQDVALRCDPISGHVSLFWYQQALGQGPEFLTYFQNEAQLDKSGLPSDRFFAERPEGSVSTLKIQRTQQEDSAVYLCASSLESAGELFFGEGSRLTVL.

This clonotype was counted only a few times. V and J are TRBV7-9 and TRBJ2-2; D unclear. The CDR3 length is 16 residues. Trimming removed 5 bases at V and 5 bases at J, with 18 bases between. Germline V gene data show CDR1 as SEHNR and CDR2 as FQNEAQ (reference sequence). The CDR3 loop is CASSPEPGPRTGELFF. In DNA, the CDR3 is TGTGCCAGCAGCCCCGAACCTGGGCCGCGAACCGGGGAGCTGTTTTTT.

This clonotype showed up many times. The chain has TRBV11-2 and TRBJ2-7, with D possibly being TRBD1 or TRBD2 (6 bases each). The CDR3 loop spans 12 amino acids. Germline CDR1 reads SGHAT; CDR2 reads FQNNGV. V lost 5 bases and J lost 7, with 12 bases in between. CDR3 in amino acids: CASSLGGIEQYF. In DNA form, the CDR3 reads TGTGCCAGCAGCCTCGGGGGCATTGAGCAGTACTTC.

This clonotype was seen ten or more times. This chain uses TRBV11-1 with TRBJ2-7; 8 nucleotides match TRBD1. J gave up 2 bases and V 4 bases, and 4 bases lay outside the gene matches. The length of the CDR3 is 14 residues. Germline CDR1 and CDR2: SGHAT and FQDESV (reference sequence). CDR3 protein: CASSSWTGPYEQYF. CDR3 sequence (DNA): TGTGCCAGCAGCTCTTGGACAGGGCCCTACGAGCAGTACTTC. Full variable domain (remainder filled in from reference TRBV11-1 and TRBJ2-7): EAEVAQSPRYKITEKSQAVAFWCDPISGHATLYWYRQILGQGPELLVQFQDESVVDDSQLPKDRFSAERLKGVDSTLKIQPAELGDSAMYLCASSSWTGPYEQYFGPGTRLTVT.

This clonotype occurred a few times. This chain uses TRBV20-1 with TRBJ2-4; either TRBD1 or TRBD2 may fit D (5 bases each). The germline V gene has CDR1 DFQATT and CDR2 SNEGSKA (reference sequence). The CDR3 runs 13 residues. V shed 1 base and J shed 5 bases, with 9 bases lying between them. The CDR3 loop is CSARGGIENIQYF. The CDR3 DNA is TGCAGTGCTAGAGGGGGGATCGAAAACATTCAGTACTTC.

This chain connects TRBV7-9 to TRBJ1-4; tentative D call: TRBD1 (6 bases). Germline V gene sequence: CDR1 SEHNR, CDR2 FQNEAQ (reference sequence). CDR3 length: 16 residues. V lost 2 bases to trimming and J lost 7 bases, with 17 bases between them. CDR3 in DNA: TGTGCCAGCAGCTTACACAGGACAGCGCTAGGTGAAAAACTGTTTTTT. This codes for CASSLHRTALGEKLFF.

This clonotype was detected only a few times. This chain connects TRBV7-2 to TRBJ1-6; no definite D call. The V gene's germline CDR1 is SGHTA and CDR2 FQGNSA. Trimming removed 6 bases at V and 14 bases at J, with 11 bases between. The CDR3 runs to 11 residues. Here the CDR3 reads CASSHRGTLHF. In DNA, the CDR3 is TGTGCCAGCAGTCATCGAGGGACCCTCCACTTT.